This TCR beta chain was obtained from a study of post-analysis software for immune sequencing data. Findings and caveats of the study: TRBV segments more frequent in patients than in controls numbered five and included TRBV5-6, TRBV5-1 and TRBV20-1.

This CDR3 contains 17 residues. Trimming cost V 6 bases and J 0 bases; bases outside gene matches: 11. With respect to this clonotype: Its antigen remains unknown.

Unique molecular identifiers were built into the TCR beta cDNA libraries. MiXCR, applied by TCRdb to the PCR reads, yields one record per CDR3 protein. The data hold 650,000 to 900,000 distinct CDR3 sequences, with approximately 44% observed a single time. Specimen: blood. The receptor was isolated from a girl aged 5-17 years with multiple sclerosis. This chain joins TRBV12-3 or TRBV12-4 and TRBJ2-7; 10 bases align to TRBD2. The CDR3 bases are TGTGCCAGCAGGCCTCAACACGGGACTAGCGTCTCCTACGAGCAGTACTTC. This translates into CASRPQHGTSVSYEQYF.